One sample yielded the 22 T cell receptor beta chains listed below, sequenced in a study (dated by TCRdb to the mid-2010s). Libraries were prepared through 5' RACE. The data were produced on an Illumina MiSeq. The public reads were run again by TCRdb, first through fastp at Q25 and then through MiXCR, and only productive beta chains were kept. CDR3 protein duplicates are merged, each entry listing the most common genes and DNA. The sample has about 50,000 distinct CDR3 sequences on record, roughly 17% of them singletons. Of the sample, approximately 2.1% falls within the top ten clones. Sequenced material: naive CD4+ T cells sorted from blood. This sample's cell subset or site label indicates: naive CD4+ T cells, CD4+CD45RA+CD25-. The receptors come from a female donor with breast cancer.

This clonotype appeared a few times. V and J are TRBV20-1 and TRBJ2-5; D unclear. Looked up from germline, CDR1 is DFQATT and CDR2 is SNEGSKA (reference sequence). The CDR3 is made up of 15 amino acids. V gave up 4 bases and J gave up 2 bases, with 17 bases separating them. CDR3: CSATQFGQVQETQYF. As DNA, the CDR3 is TGCAGTGCTACCCAATTCGGGCAGGTGCAAGAGACCCAGTACTTC.

This clonotype showed up many times. V usage is TRBV5-1 and J usage is TRBJ1-2, with unresolved D. Germline CDR1 SGHRS, CDR2 YFSETQ. CDR3 length equals 13 residues. V was shortened by 1 base and J by 6 bases, with 10 bases between the two germline ends. CDR3 amino acids: CASSLNLRDGYTF. CDR3 sequence (DNA): TGCGCCAGCAGCTTGAACCTAAGGGATGGCTACACCTTC.

This clonotype showed up just a few times. Mismatch with germline at one junction end may stem from a read error. The V gene is TRBV18, the J gene TRBJ1-1; D gene uncertain. Germline-derived CDR1 and CDR2 are KGHSH and LQKENI. This CDR3 has 13 residues. CDR3: CASSHAENTEALF. As DNA, the CDR3 is TGTGCCAGCTCACACGCAGAGAACACTGAAGCTCTCTTT.

Only a few counts were recorded for this clonotype. V usage is TRBV19 and J usage is TRBJ2-5, with D perhaps TRBD2 (6 bases). The germline V gene has CDR1 LNHDA and CDR2 SQIVND (reference sequence). The CDR3 is made up of 15 amino acids. Trimming stripped 7 bases from V and 1 base from J, with 16 bases between. The DNA of the CDR3 is TGTGCCAGTAATTTGGGAGGCCGATCCCAAGAGACCCAGTACTTC. Protein sequence: CASNLGGRSQETQYF.

A remark on this clonotype: A read error may be the cause here, since a much bigger clone is one base away. The DNA for the CDR3 is TGTGCCAGCAGCCAAGGCGGACAGACTTGGTACACCTTC. This gives the protein CASSQGGQTWYTF. V is TRBV3-1 and J is TRBJ1-2, with D possibly matching TRBD1 (6 bases). The germline gives CDR1 LGHDT, CDR2 YNNKEL (reference sequence). CDR3 length: 13 amino acids. V lost 1 base to trimming and J lost 11 bases, with 14 bases between them.

CDR3 in DNA: TGTGCTTCCAGCGGGTCCGTAAGGCAAGAGACCCAGTACTTC. Protein product: CASSGSVRQETQYF. The rearrangement uses TRBV12-3 or TRBV12-4 and TRBJ2-5; D might be TRBD2 (6 bases). The CDR3 loop spans 14 amino acids.

In its sample, this clonotype was seen a few times. This chain uses TRBV7-9 with TRBJ2-7, with TRBD2 as a possible D gene (6 bases). V was trimmed by 2 bases and J by 9 bases, leaving 17 bases between them. This CDR3 has 14 residues. Germline-derived CDR1 and CDR2 are SEHNR and FQNEAQ (reference sequence). The CDR3 region has the DNA TGTGCCAGCAGCTTAAGCGGGCGTAACGTGGGGCAGTACTTC. Encoded protein: CASSLSGRNVGQYF. Drawing the rest from reference TRBV7-9 and TRBJ2-7, the complete variable domain is DTGVSQNPRHKITKRGQNVTFRCDPISEHNRLYWYRQTLGQGPEFLTYFQNEAQLEKSRLLSDRFSAERPKGSFSTLEIQRTEQGDSAMYLCASSLSGRNVGQYFGPGTRLTVT.

The chain recombines TRBV7-7 with TRBJ2-1, with D tentatively TRBD1 (6 bases). The length of the CDR3 is 14 residues. Germline values: CDR1 SSHAT, CDR2 FNYEAQ (reference sequence). Trimming took 4 bases from V and 6 from J, leaving 13 bases between them. CDR3 DNA: TGTGCCAGCAGCTCCGGGACAATGGGCAATGAGCAGTTCTTC. The encoded protein is CASSSGTMGNEQFF.

This chain joins TRBV12-3 or TRBV12-4 and TRBJ2-6; D is possibly TRBD1 or TRBD2 (6 bases each). Trimming stripped 8 bases from V and 1 base from J, with 18 bases between. The CDR3 spans 17 residues. CDR3 DNA sequence: TGTGCCAGCGGACCCCAGGGGAGGCTATCTGGGGCCAACGTCCTGACTTTC. This encodes CASGPQGRLSGANVLTF.

The chain recombines TRBV9 with TRBJ2-3; tentatively, D is TRBD2 (5 bases). The CDR3 loop spans 16 amino acids. Trimming removed 3 bases from V and 9 bases from J, with 23 bases in between. Germline CDR1 is SGDLS and CDR2 is YYNGEE. The CDR3 protein is CASSAVDYPDGDTQYF. The CDR3 bases are TGTGCCAGCAGCGCCGTCGACTACCCCGATGGAGACACGCAGTATTTT. Full variable domain (rest looked up from reference TRBV9 and TRBJ2-3): DSGVTQTPKHLITATGQRVTLRCSPRSGDLSVYWYQQSLDQGLQFLIQYYNGEERAKGNILERFSAQQFPDLHSELNLSSLELGDSALYFCASSAVDYPDGDTQYFGPGTRLTVL.

This rearrangement joins TRBV20-1 to TRBJ2-1; unclear D gene. This CDR3 has 15 residues. Trimming shortened V by 3 bases and J by 7 bases, and 19 bases separated the two germline ends. Germline CDR1 is DFQATT and CDR2 is SNEGSKA (reference sequence). Here the CDR3 reads CSASFTKSPQNEQFF. The CDR3 DNA sequence: TGCAGTGCTAGCTTCACTAAATCACCCCAAAATGAGCAGTTCTTC.

Comments on this clonotype: An end of the junction differs from the germline gene, which may be a read error. The chain joins TRBV6-1 to TRBJ1-5; D is perhaps TRBD1 (6 bases). CDR1 is MNHNS, CDR2 SASEGT, per germline. The CDR3 has 18 amino acids. CDR3 in amino acids: CASCEYGQPKDSNQPQHF. CDR3 nucleotides: TGTGCCAGCTGTGAATACGGACAGCCGAAAGATAGCAATCAGCCCCAGCATTTT.

This clonotype was detected only a few times. This chain links TRBV28 with TRBJ1-5; 10 positions match TRBD1. With V trimmed by 2 bases and J by 6 bases, 10 bases remained unmatched. CDR3 length equals 17 residues. CDR1 is MDHEN and CDR2 is SYDVKM in the germline V gene. CDR3 coding DNA: TGTGCCAGCAGTTTAAGGGACAGGGGTTACCGTGGTCAGCCCCAGCATTTT. This codes for CASSLRDRGYRGQPQHF.

The chain links TRBV12-3 or TRBV12-4 to TRBJ2-3; D gene uncertain. The CDR3 contains 14 residues. The ends were cut back, 1 base at V and 1 base at J, with 6 bases in the middle. The CDR3 region is CASSLDTGTDTQYF. For the CDR3, the DNA is TGTGCCAGCAGTTTAGACACAGGCACAGATACGCAGTATTTT.

The table lists this clonotype with a few counts. The chain carries TRBV7-2 and TRBJ2-5; 8 bases map to TRBD2. V shed 1 base and J 8 bases; nucleotides not matched to a gene: 9. There are 15 residues in the CDR3. From germline, CDR1 is SGHTA and CDR2 FQGNSA. CDR3 DNA: TGTGCCAGCAGCTTAGACCCAGCGGGAGTACAAACCCAGTACTTC. Residues: CASSLDPAGVQTQYF.

This clonotype was observed at least ten times. The J gene is TRBJ2-7, the V gene TRBV7-2; D is unclear. Germline CDR1 and CDR2: SGHTA and FQGNSA. V was clipped by 5 bases and J by 0 bases, with 14 bases between them. CDR3 length equals 15 residues. In nucleotides, the CDR3 is TGTGCCAGCAGCCTAGGACCGTCGAACTCCTACGAGCAGTACTTC. Its translation is CASSLGPSNSYEQYF.

This clonotype is judged medium-sized (0.01 to 0.1%). The chain joins TRBV7-2 to TRBJ2-3; D possibly corresponds to TRBD2 (5 bases). The length of the CDR3 is 15 residues. Trimming stripped 1 base from V and 2 bases from J, with 10 bases between. Per the germline V gene, CDR1 is SGHTA and CDR2 is FQGNSA. The CDR3 bases are TGTGCCAGCAGCTTAGGGACTTCCTACACAGATACGCAGTATTTT. It specifies CASSLGTSYTDTQYF.

The rearrangement uses TRBV2 and TRBJ2-1, with TRBD1 matching over 7 bases. The CDR3 is 17 amino acids. The trim removed 2 bases at V and 5 bases at J, leaving 12 bases unmatched. Germline CDR1 is SNHLY and CDR2 is FYNNEI. CDR3 coding DNA: TGTGCCAGCAGTGAAAGAGGGCGACAGGGCGCGGACAATGAGCAGTTCTTC. This gives the protein CASSERGRQGADNEQFF.

This clonotype appeared a few times. The chain carries TRBV20-1 and TRBJ2-3; D may be TRBD2 (5 bases). Trimming stripped 1 base from V and 3 bases from J, with 11 bases between. CDR3 length equals 14 residues. Germline assignment: CDR1 DFQATT and CDR2 SNEGSKA (reference sequence). The CDR3 region has the DNA TGCAGTGCTAGAGGAGGGTCGAGGACAGATACGCAGTATTTT. Protein product: CSARGGSRTDTQYF.

The table lists this clonotype with many counts. The genes are TRBV7-9 and TRBJ1-2; 8 bases agree with TRBD1. The CDR3 is 12 amino acids. The V gene's germline CDR1 is SEHNR and CDR2 FQNEAQ (reference sequence). The V segment lost 4 bases and the J segment 11 bases; nucleotides outside the gene matches: 6. The CDR3 DNA is TGTGCCAGCAGCTCGCGGACAGGGCGTTACACCTTC. Protein sequence: CASSSRTGRYTF.

This clonotype has a count of ten or more. This chain connects TRBV9 to TRBJ2-3, with a possible D match to TRBD2 (5 bases). Germline V lookup: CDR1 SGDLS, CDR2 YYNGEE. The CDR3 is 13 residues long. V lost 4 bases, J lost 6 bases, and 12 bases lay in between. In DNA form, the CDR3 reads TGTGCCAGCAGCATCGACTACCTTGATACGCAGTATTTT. Translated, it gives CASSIDYLDTQYF.

The rearrangement uses TRBV5-4 and TRBJ2-7; 8 nucleotides line up with TRBD1. The CDR3 extends over 15 amino acids. Germline V CDR1 and CDR2: SGHNT, YYREEE (reference sequence). Trimming removed 4 bases from V and 0 bases from J; junction bases left unmatched: 6. CDR3 in DNA: TGTGCCAGCAGCCGGAAACAGGGGGTCTCCTACGAGCAGTACTTC. Amino acids: CASSRKQGVSYEQYF.